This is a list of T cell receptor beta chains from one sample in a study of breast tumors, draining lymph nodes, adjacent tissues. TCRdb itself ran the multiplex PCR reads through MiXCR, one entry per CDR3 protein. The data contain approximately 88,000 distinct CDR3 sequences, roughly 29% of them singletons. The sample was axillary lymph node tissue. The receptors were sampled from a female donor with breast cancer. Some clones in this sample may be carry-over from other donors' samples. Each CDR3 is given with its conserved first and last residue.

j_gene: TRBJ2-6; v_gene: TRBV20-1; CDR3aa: CSARVRGTGANVLTF
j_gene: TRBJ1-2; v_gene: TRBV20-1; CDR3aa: CSARSAGDGYTF
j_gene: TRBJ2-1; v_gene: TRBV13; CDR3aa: CASSADRGHLNEQFF
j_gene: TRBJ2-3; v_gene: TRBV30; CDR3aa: CAWEEAGGGADTQYF
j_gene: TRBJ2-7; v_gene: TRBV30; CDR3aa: CAWSADRGREQYF
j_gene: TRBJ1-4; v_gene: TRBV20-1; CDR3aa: CSAIGAYNSPLQEKLFF
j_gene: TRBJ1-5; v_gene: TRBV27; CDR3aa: CASRLAQGGNQPQHF
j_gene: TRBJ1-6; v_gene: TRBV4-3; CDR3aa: CASSQDLRGVGSPLHF
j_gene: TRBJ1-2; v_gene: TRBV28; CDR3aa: CASSLPKLPWDRGNYGYTF
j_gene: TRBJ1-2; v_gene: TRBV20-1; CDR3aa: CSTQDRARGSTF
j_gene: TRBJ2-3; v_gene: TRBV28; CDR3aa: CASSYPTLDTQYF
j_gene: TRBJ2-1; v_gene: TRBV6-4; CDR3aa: CASSVTLAAEQFF
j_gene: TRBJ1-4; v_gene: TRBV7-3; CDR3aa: CASSSLAGRSGEQFFGPGDEKLFF
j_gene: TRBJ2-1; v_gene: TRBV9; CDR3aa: CASSVGGSSYSEQFF
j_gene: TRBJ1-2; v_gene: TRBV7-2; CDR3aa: CASSLAGTGNYGYTF
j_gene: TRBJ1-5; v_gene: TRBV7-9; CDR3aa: CASSLAEGDNQPQHF
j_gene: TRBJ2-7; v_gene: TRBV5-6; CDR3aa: CATSDPGQGSYEQYF
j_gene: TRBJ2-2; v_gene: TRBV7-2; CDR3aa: CASGLARSGATGGLFF
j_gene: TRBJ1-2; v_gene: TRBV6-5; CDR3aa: CASSDIQGRYGYTF
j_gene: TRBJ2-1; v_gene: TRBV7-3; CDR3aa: CASSLSGSRDREQLF
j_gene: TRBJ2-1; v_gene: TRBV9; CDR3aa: CASSVGGGSYNEQFF
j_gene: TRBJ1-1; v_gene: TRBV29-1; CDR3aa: CSVKNTEAFF
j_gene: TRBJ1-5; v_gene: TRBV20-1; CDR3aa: CSARALYYRWGQGKYQPQHF
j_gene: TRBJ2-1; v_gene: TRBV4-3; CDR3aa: CASSQDRGLGSGNEQFF
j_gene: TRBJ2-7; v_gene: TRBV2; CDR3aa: CASSEDRALFYEQYF
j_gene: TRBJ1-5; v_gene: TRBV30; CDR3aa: CAWSYRGTQPQHF
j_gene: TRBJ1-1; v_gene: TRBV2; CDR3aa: CARNRGPNTEAFF
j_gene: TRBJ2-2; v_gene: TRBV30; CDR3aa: CAWSRTNTGELFF
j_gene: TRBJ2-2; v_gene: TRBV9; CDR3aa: CAALGGSNTGELFF
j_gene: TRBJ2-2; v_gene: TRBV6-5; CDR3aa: CTSSRNSGAGELFF
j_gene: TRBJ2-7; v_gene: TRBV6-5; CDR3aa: CASTSIRAGGVLISYEQYF
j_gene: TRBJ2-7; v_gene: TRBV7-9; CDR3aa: CASTLNIYEQYF
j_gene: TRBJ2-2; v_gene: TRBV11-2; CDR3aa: CASSLHSGTSTGELFF
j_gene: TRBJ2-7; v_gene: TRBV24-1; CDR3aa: CATSDSGTGGSYEQYF
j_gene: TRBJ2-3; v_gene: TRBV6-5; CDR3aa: CASSYSLRSTDTQYF
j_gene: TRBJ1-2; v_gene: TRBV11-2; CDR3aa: CASSRQGDAYTF
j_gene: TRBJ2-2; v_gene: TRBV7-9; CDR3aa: CASSPTPGTHSNTGELFF
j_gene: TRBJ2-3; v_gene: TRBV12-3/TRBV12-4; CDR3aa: CASSLYTGGTDTQYF
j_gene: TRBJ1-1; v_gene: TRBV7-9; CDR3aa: CASSFDRGKAFF
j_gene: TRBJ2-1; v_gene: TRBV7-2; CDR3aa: CASSLAVYNEQFF
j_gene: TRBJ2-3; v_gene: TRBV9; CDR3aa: CASSAIEDTQCF
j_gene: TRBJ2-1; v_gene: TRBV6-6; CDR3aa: CASSHSSVDEQFF
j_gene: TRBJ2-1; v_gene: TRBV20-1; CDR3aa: CSARRGVAGAREQFF
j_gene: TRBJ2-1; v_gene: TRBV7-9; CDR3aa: CASSVLAGDEQFF
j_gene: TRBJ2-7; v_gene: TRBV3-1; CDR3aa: CASSQDLAPSYEQYF
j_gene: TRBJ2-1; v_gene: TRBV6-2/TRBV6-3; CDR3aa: CASSYPTDEQFF
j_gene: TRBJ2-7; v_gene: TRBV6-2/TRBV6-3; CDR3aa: CASTPSRPWEQYF
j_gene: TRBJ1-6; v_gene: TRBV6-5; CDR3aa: CASSHSRREPNSPLHF
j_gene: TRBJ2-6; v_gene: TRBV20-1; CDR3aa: CSATDSPGATVQTF
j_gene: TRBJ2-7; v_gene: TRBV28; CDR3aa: CATSNYEQYF
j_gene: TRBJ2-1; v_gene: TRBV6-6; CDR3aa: CASSPASLGGNSYNEQFF
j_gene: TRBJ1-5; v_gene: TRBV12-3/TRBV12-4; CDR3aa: CAGSFTGLGEPQHF
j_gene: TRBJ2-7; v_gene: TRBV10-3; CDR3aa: CAIGEGRNEQYF
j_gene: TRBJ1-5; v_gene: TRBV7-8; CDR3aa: CASSLRTGANQPQHF
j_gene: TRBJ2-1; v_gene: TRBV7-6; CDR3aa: CASSLDRDQQFF